This is a list of T cell receptor beta chains from one sample in a study of breast tumors, draining lymph nodes, adjacent tissues. A single record per CDR3 protein comes from TCRdb applying MiXCR to the multiplex PCR reads. The sample records some 130,000 distinct CDR3 sequences, about 20% being singletons. Material for sequencing was axillary lymph node tissue. The source is a female donor with breast cancer. Some clones in this sample may be carry-over from other donors' samples. The CDR3 runs from the conserved cysteine through the conserved F or W. The D gene is left open where the match is weak. Clone size is given as how often the clone was seen (once, few, many) or a class if it is expanded.

TRBJ1-2,TRBV28,few,TRBD1,TGTGCCAGCCAGCCGAAGGGCAGGGGGAACTATGGCTACACCTTC,CASQPKGRGNYGYTF
TRBJ1-5,TRBV5-6,many,TRBD1,TGTGCCAGCAGCTCCTATGGGACAGGGCATCAGCCCCAGCATTTT,CASSSYGTGHQPQHF
TRBJ2-7,TRBV28,few,TRBD1,TGTGCCAGCAGTCCCGGGGACAGCTACGAGCAGTACTTC,CASSPGDSYEQYF
TRBJ1-4,TRBV7-2,many,TRBD1,TGTGCCAGCAGCTTAAACCGGGACAGGGGTGAAAAACTGTTTTTT,CASSLNRDRGEKLFF
TRBJ1-6,TRBV3-1,many,-,TGTGCCAGCAGCCAAGATAAAGGTACCCATCGGTCACCCCTCCACTTT,CASSQDKGTHRSPLHF
TRBJ1-2,TRBV4-1,many,TRBD1,TGCGCCAGCAGCCAGCCGGGACAGGGTTCTGGCTACACCTTC,CASSQPGQGSGYTF
TRBJ2-1,TRBV2,many,TRBD1,TGTGCCAGCAGTCCCGACAGGGTTGCGCAGTTCTTC,CASSPDRVAQFF
TRBJ2-1,TRBV12-3/TRBV12-4,many,-,TGTGCCAGCAGTTTTTCGATCGGGACCCAGTTCTTC,CASSFSIGTQFF
TRBJ2-7,TRBV7-3,many,-,TGTGCCAGCAGCCCTGACCCAGGGAACGCCGAGCAGTACTTC,CASSPDPGNAEQYF
TRBJ2-1,TRBV28,many,TRBD2,TGTGCCAGCAGTTTTACGACTAGCGGGAGAGGTAATGAGCAGTTCTTC,CASSFTTSGRGNEQFF